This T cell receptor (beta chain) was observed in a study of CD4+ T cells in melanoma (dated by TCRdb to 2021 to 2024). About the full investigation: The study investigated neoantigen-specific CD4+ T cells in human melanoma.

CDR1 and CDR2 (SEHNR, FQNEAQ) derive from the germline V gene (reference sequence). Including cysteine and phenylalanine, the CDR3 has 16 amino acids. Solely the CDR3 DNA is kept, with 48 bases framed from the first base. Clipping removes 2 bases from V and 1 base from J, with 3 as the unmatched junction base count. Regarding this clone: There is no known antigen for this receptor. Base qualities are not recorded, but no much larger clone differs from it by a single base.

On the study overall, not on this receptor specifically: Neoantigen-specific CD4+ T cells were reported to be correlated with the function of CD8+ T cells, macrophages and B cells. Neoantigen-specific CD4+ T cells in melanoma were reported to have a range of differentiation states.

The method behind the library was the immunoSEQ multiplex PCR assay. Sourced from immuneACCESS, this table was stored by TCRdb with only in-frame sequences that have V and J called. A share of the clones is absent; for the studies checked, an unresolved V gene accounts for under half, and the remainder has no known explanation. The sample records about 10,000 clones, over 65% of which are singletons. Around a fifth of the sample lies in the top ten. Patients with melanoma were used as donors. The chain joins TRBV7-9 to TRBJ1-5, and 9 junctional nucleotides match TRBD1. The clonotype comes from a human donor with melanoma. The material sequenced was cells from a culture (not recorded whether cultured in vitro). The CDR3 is CASSLTGGGSNQPQHF. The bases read TGTGCCAGCAGCTTAACAGGGGGCGGGAGCAATCAGCCCCAGCATTTT. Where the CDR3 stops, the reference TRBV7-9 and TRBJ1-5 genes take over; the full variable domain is DTGVSQNPRHKITKRGQNVTFRCDPISEHNRLYWYRQTLGQGPEFLTYFQNEAQLEKSRLLSDRFSAERPKGSFSTLEIQRTEQGDSAMYLCASSLTGGGSNQPQHFGDGTRLSIL.